This T cell receptor (beta chain) was sequenced during a study of blood T cell repertoires in COVID-19. Study-wide background: The study drew acute and convalescent COVID-19 samples from the United States, Italy and Spain. T cells, B-cell-depleted T cells, or PBMCs supplied cDNA or gDNA.

In the study's own analysis: Amplification from reference gene primers served as the basis for estimated nucleated cell counts. Assay used: immunoSEQ multiplex PCR; TCRdb lists only in-frame clones, some missing. V, J and clone size are those of that table, while D and trimming were read from the DNA. The data hold approximately 150,000 clones, with 80% to 90% observed a single time. The length of the CDR3 is 15 residues. The germline V gene has CDR1 SGHTA and CDR2 FQGNSA. Trimming took off 0 bases at V and 10 bases at J, with 18 bases between the two ends. The material sequenced was peripheral blood. The V and J genes are TRBV7-2 and TRBJ2-5; a weak D match, TRBD2 (7 bases). The clonotype originates from a woman aged 55-70 years with acute or convalescent COVID-19. The CDR3 DNA is TGTGCCAGCAGCTTAGCGGGGGGGGCTTCTTGGGGCCAGTACTTC. It codes for CASSLAGGASWGQYF.